This TCR beta chain was retrieved from a study of pediatric ulcerative colitis. Study-level results: Rectal repertoires separated controls, mild-moderate and acute severe colitis. Ulcerative colitis patients shared more blood-rectal clones than controls. This repertoire reflects total lymphocytes rather than subpopulations like regulatory T cells.

Note on this clone: Its antigen is unknown.

Method: immunoSEQ multiplex PCR; TCRdb's copy keeps in-frame clones and lacks some. Here the sample spans roughly 54,000 clones, over 70% being singletons. The blood sample was taken during the colonoscopy visit. Sequencing was done on a sample of blood. The clonotype originates from a boy aged 5-17 years who was a control in a study of pediatric ulcerative colitis.

In DNA form, the CDR3 reads TGTGCCAGCCGAGGGACAGCACAAGAGACCCAGTACTTC. It specifies CASRGTAQETQYF. This chain joins TRBV6-5 and TRBJ2-5, with TRBD1 identical over 7 bases. The CDR3 runs to 13 residues. CDR1 is MNHEY, CDR2 SVGAGI, per germline. With 8 bases clipped from V and 2 bases from J, the junction kept 5 bases outside the gene matches.